This T cell receptor (beta chain) was recovered during a study of cytomegalovirus exposure and HLA in healthy donors. About the study: The same platform was used for the 120 or so validation repertoires as for the roughly 700 first-cohort repertoires, as reported in a later analysis.

TCRdb keeps only in-frame clones here, not all; method: immunoSEQ multiplex PCR. The sample includes 200,000 to 250,000 clones, approximately 88% of them seen just once. As concerns this clone: Antigen unknown.

Study conclusions and caveats: Cytomegalovirus association was assigned to approximately 160 TCR beta chains. While the bulk of TCR sequences proved rare, some public TCRs turned up in many donors. In vitro confirmation showed a few CMV-associated chains to be CMV antigen specific.

The receptor was isolated from a woman younger than 45 in good health and CMV-seropositive. The source material was PBMCs.

The chain's CDR3 is CASSLPTTISYEQYF. The CDR3 DNA reads as TGTGCCAGCAGTTTACCCACCACTATCTCCTACGAGCAGTACTTC. The chain couples TRBV28 to TRBJ2-7, with D uncertain. Germline CDR1 MDHEN, CDR2 SYDVKM. The CDR3 covers 15 residues. V lost 2 bases, J lost 0 bases, and 11 bases lay in between.